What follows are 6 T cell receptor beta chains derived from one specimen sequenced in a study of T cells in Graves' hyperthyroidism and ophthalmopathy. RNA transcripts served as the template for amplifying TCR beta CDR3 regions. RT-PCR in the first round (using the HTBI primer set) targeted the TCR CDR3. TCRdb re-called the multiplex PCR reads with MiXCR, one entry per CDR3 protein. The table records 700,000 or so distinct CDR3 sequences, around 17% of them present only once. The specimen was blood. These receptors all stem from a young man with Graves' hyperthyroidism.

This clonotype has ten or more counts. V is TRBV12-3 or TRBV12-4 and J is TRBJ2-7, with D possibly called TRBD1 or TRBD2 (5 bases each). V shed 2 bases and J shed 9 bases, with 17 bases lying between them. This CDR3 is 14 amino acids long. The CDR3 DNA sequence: TGTGCCAGCAGTTTAAGTCCCGGGACGCCAGGGCAGTACTTC. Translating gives CASSLSPGTPGQYF.

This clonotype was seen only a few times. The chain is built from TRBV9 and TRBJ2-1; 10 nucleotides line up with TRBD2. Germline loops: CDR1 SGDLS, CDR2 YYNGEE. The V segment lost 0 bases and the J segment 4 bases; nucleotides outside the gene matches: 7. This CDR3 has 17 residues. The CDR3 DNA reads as TGTGCCAGCAGCGTAGCAGCCCGAGCGGGAGGGTACAATGAGCAGTTCTTC. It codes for CASSVAARAGGYNEQFF.

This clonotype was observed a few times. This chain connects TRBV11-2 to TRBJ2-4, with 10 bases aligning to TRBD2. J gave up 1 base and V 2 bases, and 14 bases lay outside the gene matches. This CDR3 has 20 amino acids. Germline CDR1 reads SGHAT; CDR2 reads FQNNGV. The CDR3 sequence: CASSLRASGRNWSAKNIQYF. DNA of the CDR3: TGTGCCAGCAGCTTAAGGGCTAGCGGGAGAAATTGGTCGGCCAAAAACATTCAGTACTTC.

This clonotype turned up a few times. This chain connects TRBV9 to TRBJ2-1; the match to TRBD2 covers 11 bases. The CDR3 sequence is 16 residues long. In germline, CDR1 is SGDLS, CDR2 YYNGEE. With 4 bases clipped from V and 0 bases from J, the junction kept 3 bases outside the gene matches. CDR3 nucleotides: TGTGCCAGCAGCACTAGCGGGGGTAGCTCCTACAATGAGCAGTTCTTC. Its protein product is CASSTSGGSSYNEQFF.

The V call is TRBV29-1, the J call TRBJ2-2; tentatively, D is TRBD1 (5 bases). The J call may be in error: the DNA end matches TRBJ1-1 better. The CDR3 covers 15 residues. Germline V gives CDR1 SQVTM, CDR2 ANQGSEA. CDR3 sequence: CSAPLTGAGTGGAFF. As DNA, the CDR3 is TGCAGCGCTCCCCTGACCGGGGCGGGGACCGGGGGAGCTTTCTTT.

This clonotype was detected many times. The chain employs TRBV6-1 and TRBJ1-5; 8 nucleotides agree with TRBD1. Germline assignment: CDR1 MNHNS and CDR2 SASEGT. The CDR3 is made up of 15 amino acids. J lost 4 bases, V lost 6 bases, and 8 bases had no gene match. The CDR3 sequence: CASREYTGGNQPQHF. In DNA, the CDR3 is TGTGCCAGCAGGGAATACACAGGGGGGAATCAGCCCCAGCATTTT.